Listed below are T cell receptor beta chains from one sample, sequenced in a study of blood T cell repertoires in COVID-19. Libraries were prepared by immunoSEQ multiplex PCR; TCRdb keeps only in-frame clonotypes and omits some of them. This table has approximately 300,000 clones, 85% appearing once. Sequencing was carried out using PBMCs or T cells enriched from blood (not recorded which). The receptors shown here come from a woman aged 25 to 45 who had been exposed to COVID-19. The CDR3 runs from the conserved cysteine through the conserved F or W. The D gene is left open where the match is weak. A row's size may be missing; if present it is once, few, many or a size class.

V gene: TRBV30
clone size: few
D gene: TRBD1
J gene: TRBJ2-1
CDR3 DNA: TGTGCCCGTGGACAGGGGGCAAGCAATGAGCAGTTCTTC
CDR3 protein: CARGQGASNEQFF

V gene: TRBV6-5
clone size: few
D gene: .
J gene: TRBJ1-2
CDR3 DNA: TGTGCCAGCACCCAGGGTAACTATGGCTACACCTTC
CDR3 protein: CASTQGNYGYTF

V gene: TRBV6-5
clone size: few
D gene: .
J gene: TRBJ1-3
CDR3 DNA: TGTGCCACCTACCCCGTTAGGGGAAGGGGAAACACCATATATTTT
CDR3 protein: CATYPVRGRGNTIYF

V gene: TRBV19
clone size: .
D gene: TRBD1
J gene: TRBJ1-4
CDR3 DNA: TGTGCCAGTAAGGGGACAGACCCAGCAACTAATGAAAAACTGTTTTTT
CDR3 protein: CASKGTDPATNEKLFF

V gene: TRBV4-1
clone size: .
D gene: .
J gene: TRBJ1-6
CDR3 DNA: TGCGCCAGCAGCCCAGTGGGGGGGGGCCTCTCTCTATACTTT
CDR3 protein: CASSPVGGGLSLYF

V gene: TRBV10-2
clone size: .
D gene: .
J gene: TRBJ2-1
CDR3 DNA: TGCGCCAGCAGTGGGGCTAGCACCTACAATGAGCAGTTCTTC
CDR3 protein: CASSGASTYNEQFF

V gene: TRBV6-5
clone size: .
D gene: .
J gene: TRBJ1-2
CDR3 DNA: TGTGCCAGCATAACAGGGAGTGGTGGCTACACCTTC
CDR3 protein: CASITGSGGYTF

V gene: TRBV2
clone size: .
D gene: TRBD1
J gene: TRBJ2-2
CDR3 DNA: TGTGCCAGCAGGGGGACAGAACCCGGGGAGCTGTTTTTT
CDR3 protein: CASRGTEPGELFF

V gene: TRBV5-4
clone size: .
D gene: .
J gene: TRBJ2-2
CDR3 DNA: TGTGCCAGCAGCAATCAAGGCCTCAGGGGCACCGGGGAGCTGTTTTTT
CDR3 protein: CASSNQGLRGTGELFF

V gene: TRBV3-1/TRBV3-2
clone size: .
D gene: TRBD2
J gene: TRBJ2-3
CDR3 DNA: TGTGCCAGCAGCCGCGGGGGGAATACGCAGTATTTT
CDR3 protein: CASSRGGNTQYF

V gene: TRBV27
clone size: .
D gene: .
J gene: TRBJ1-3
CDR3 DNA: TGTGCCAGCAGTCTCTTCAGGAACTCTGGAAACACCATATATTTT
CDR3 protein: CASSLFRNSGNTIYF

V gene: TRBV30
clone size: .
D gene: TRBD1
J gene: TRBJ2-7
CDR3 DNA: TGTGCCTGGAGTGGACAGGGGATTATCGGGCAGTACTTC
CDR3 protein: CAWSGQGIIGQYF

V gene: TRBV21-1
clone size: .
D gene: .
J gene: TRBJ1-1
CDR3 DNA: TGTGCCAGCAGCAAAGGGAGATGGTGCCTCACTGAAGCTTTCTTT
CDR3 protein: CASSKGRWCLTEAFF

V gene: TRBV2
clone size: .
D gene: .
J gene: TRBJ1-3
CDR3 DNA: TGTGCCAGCAGTCTTCAGGGATTGGGAAACACCATATATTTT
CDR3 protein: CASSLQGLGNTIYF

V gene: TRBV5-6
clone size: few
D gene: .
J gene: TRBJ1-5
CDR3 DNA: TGTGCCAGCAGCAAGGATGGAGGGACGAATCAGCCCCAGCATTTT
CDR3 protein: CASSKDGGTNQPQHF

V gene: TRBV29-1
clone size: .
D gene: .
J gene: TRBJ2-1
CDR3 DNA: TGCAGCGTTGTCTTAGCGTCGTCCTACAATGAGCAGTTCTTC
CDR3 protein: CSVVLASSYNEQFF

V gene: TRBV5-1
clone size: .
D gene: TRBD2
J gene: TRBJ2-7
CDR3 DNA: TGCGCCAGCAGCGGGACTAGCGGGTACGAGCAGTACTTC
CDR3 protein: CASSGTSGYEQYF

V gene: TRBV10-3
clone size: .
D gene: TRBD1
J gene: TRBJ1-5
CDR3 DNA: TGTGCCATCAGTGATTCGGACAGGGGAGGAGGGAATCAGCCCCAGCATTTT
CDR3 protein: CAISDSDRGGGNQPQHF

V gene: TRBV5-1
clone size: .
D gene: TRBD2
J gene: TRBJ2-7
CDR3 DNA: TGCGCCAGCAGCTCGGGACTAGCGGGAGGGGATTACGAGCAGTACTTC
CDR3 protein: CASSSGLAGGDYEQYF

V gene: TRBV28
clone size: few
D gene: TRBD1
J gene: TRBJ1-2
CDR3 DNA: TGTGCCAGCAGTCGGACAGGTGTCTATGGCTACACCTTC
CDR3 protein: CASSRTGVYGYTF

V gene: TRBV4-1
clone size: .
D gene: TRBD1
J gene: TRBJ2-2
CDR3 DNA: TGCGCCAGCAGCCAACGAGGACAGGGGTACACCGGGGAGCTGTTTTTT
CDR3 protein: CASSQRGQGYTGELFF

V gene: TRBV3-1/TRBV3-2
clone size: .
D gene: TRBD2
J gene: TRBJ2-7
CDR3 DNA: TGTGCCAGCAGCCAAAGACTAGCGGGGGCCGGTCGAGAGCAGTACTTC
CDR3 protein: CASSQRLAGAGREQYF

V gene: TRBV27
clone size: .
D gene: TRBD1
J gene: TRBJ2-7
CDR3 DNA: TGTGCCAGCAGCGATCGAGGGACAGGGAGCCACGAGCAGTACTTC
CDR3 protein: CASSDRGTGSHEQYF

V gene: TRBV18
clone size: .
D gene: TRBD2
J gene: TRBJ2-3
CDR3 DNA: TGTGCCAGCTCACCATCCCGCGGGGGGGATACGCAGTATTTT
CDR3 protein: CASSPSRGGDTQYF

V gene: TRBV7-2
clone size: .
D gene: .
J gene: TRBJ1-1
CDR3 DNA: TGTGCCAGCAGCTTATGGTCAGGGACTGAAGCTTTCTTT
CDR3 protein: CASSLWSGTEAFF

V gene: TRBV11-2
clone size: .
D gene: TRBD1
J gene: TRBJ1-3
CDR3 DNA: TGTGCCAGCAGCTCAATTCAGACAGGGGTAGGAAACACCATATATTTT
CDR3 protein: CASSSIQTGVGNTIYF

V gene: TRBV5-1
clone size: .
D gene: TRBD2
J gene: TRBJ2-5
CDR3 DNA: TGCGCCAGCAGTCGAACGCGGGGGGCCGCGGAGACCCAGTACTTC
CDR3 protein: CASSRTRGAAETQYF

V gene: TRBV7-9
clone size: few
D gene: .
J gene: TRBJ2-5
CDR3 DNA: TGTGCCAGCAGCTTGGGACTTTCCATCCAAGAGACCCAGTACTTC
CDR3 protein: CASSLGLSIQETQYF

V gene: TRBV27
clone size: .
D gene: TRBD1
J gene: TRBJ1-2
CDR3 DNA: TGTGCCAGCAGTTTATATTTTGGACAGGGGCCCTATGGCTACACCTTC
CDR3 protein: CASSLYFGQGPYGYTF

V gene: TRBV12-5
clone size: .
D gene: TRBD2
J gene: TRBJ2-2
CDR3 DNA: TGTGCTAGTGGTTTGGCGAGCGGGGGGGCCGCCGGGGAGCTGTTTTTT
CDR3 protein: CASGLASGGAAGELFF

V gene: TRBV19
clone size: .
D gene: .
J gene: TRBJ2-7
CDR3 DNA: TGTGCCAGTAGGGGAGACTACGAGCAGTACTTC
CDR3 protein: CASRGDYEQYF

V gene: TRBV4-1
clone size: few
D gene: TRBD1
J gene: TRBJ1-2
CDR3 DNA: TGCGCCAGCAGCGCTGACAGGGCCTATGGCTACACCTTC
CDR3 protein: CASSADRAYGYTF

V gene: TRBV7-2
clone size: .
D gene: TRBD1
J gene: TRBJ2-2
CDR3 DNA: TGTGCCAGCAGCTTAATCTCGGGACAGGGGACGGCCGGGGAGCTGTTTTTT
CDR3 protein: CASSLISGQGTAGELFF

V gene: TRBV19
clone size: .
D gene: .
J gene: TRBJ2-1
CDR3 DNA: TGTGCCAGTAGTGGGCAGGGCAATGAGCAGTTCTTC
CDR3 protein: CASSGQGNEQFF

V gene: TRBV30
clone size: .
D gene: TRBD1
J gene: TRBJ2-2
CDR3 DNA: TGTGCCTGGAGGGCAGGGGGCGCGGGCACCGGGGAGCTGTTTTTT
CDR3 protein: CAWRAGGAGTGELFF

V gene: TRBV27
clone size: .
D gene: TRBD2
J gene: TRBJ2-7
CDR3 DNA: TGTGCCAGCAGTTGGACTAGCGGGAGTCACGAGCAGTACTTC
CDR3 protein: CASSWTSGSHEQYF